This T cell receptor (beta chain) was captured in a study of blood T cell repertoires in COVID-19. Turning to the study itself: Samples representing acute and convalescent COVID-19 were sourced from the United States, Italy and Spain.

Seattle-derived patients entered the study during active infection and were followed longitudinally. This clone was recorded only once. V gave up 4 bases and J gave up 0 bases, with 14 bases separating them. CDR1 is SGHDT and CDR2 is YYEEEE in the germline V gene. This CDR3 region has 17 residues. Using immunoSEQ multiplex PCR, the repertoire was profiled, and TCRdb retains in-frame clones only, with some absent. The table includes 400,000 or so clones, 75% to 90% detected once. The sequencing sample was made of peripheral blood. The receptor's source is a woman aged 40 to 50 with COVID-19, enrolled during active disease. The V gene is TRBV5-6, the J gene TRBJ1-6; the D gene is possibly TRBD1 (6 bases). CDR3: CASSTRDTRSYNSPLHF. The CDR3 DNA reads as TGTGCCAGCAGCACAAGGGACACCCGCTCCTATAATTCACCCCTCCACTTT.